The 2 T cell receptor beta chains below come from one sample, sequenced in a study of early stage breast cancer tumors. Repertoires were generated with immunoSEQ multiplex PCR, while TCRdb's copy carries only in-frame clones and drops some. In the table there are about 48,000 clones, roughly 84% of which are singletons. Sample: blood. The receptors were sampled from a person between 50 and 60 years old with breast cancer.

This clone qualifies as medium-sized. Other nucleotide sequences from this sample produce the same CDR3. V is TRBV4-3 and J is TRBJ1-6; D is undetermined. The CDR3 has 13 residues. V was trimmed by 1 base and J by 8 bases, leaving 6 bases between them. The germline gives CDR1 LGHNA, CDR2 YSLEER. This chain's CDR3 is CASSQVEDSPLHF. CDR3 coding DNA: TGCGCCAGCAGCCAAGTTGAGGATTCACCCCTCCACTTT.

A single count supports this clone. The chain couples TRBV10-3 to TRBJ1-2; TRBD1 is a possible D gene (6 bases). Germline CDR1 and CDR2: ENHRY and SYGVKD. V was pared by 2 bases and J by 8 bases, with 24 bases between. This CDR3 contains 17 residues. The CDR3 DNA reads as TGTGCCATCAGTGAGCCCGGACACAGGGTGACGGCAAGGGGCTACACCTTC. It specifies CAISEPGHRVTARGYTF.